The 29 T cell receptor beta chains below were found in one sample sequenced in a study of T cell repertoires and leukemia-associated antigens. These receptors have no known antigen. A single record per CDR3 protein comes from TCRdb applying MiXCR to the 5' RACE reads. There are roughly 10,000 distinct CDR3 sequences in the sample; 43% occur only once, and about 50% lies in the top ten. The sample was CD3+ T cells sorted from blood and cultured. The origin of the receptors is a female donor in good health.

The table lists this clonotype with many counts. The chain links TRBV10-2 to TRBJ2-5; 8 nucleotides agree with TRBD2. The ends lost 4 bases at V and 5 bases at J; junction bases unmatched: 6. Germline loops: CDR1 WSHSY, CDR2 SAAADI. This CDR3 has 14 amino acids. Here the CDR3 reads CASSGSGRVETQYF. CDR3 nucleotide sequence: TGCGCCAGCAGTGGGAGCGGGAGAGTCGAGACCCAGTACTTC.

This chain links TRBV12-3 or TRBV12-4 with TRBJ1-1; 7 bases are shared with TRBD1. There are 16 residues in the CDR3. The trim removed 6 bases at V and 1 base at J, leaving 11 bases unmatched. As DNA, the CDR3 is TGTGCCAGCAGCGACAGGGAAGTGGGGGGGAACACTGAAGCTTTCTTT. Protein: CASSDREVGGNTEAFF.

This clonotype has only a few counts. The rearrangement uses TRBV28 and TRBJ2-2, with no clear D. Trimming stripped 5 bases from V and 7 bases from J, with 8 bases between. The CDR3 length is 12 residues. Germline CDR1 MDHEN, CDR2 SYDVKM. CDR3 coding DNA: TGTGCCAGCAGTCCCCTCCTCGGGGAGCTGTTTTTT. Translating gives CASSPLLGELFF.

The table lists this clonotype with a few counts. The V call is TRBV4-1, the J call TRBJ2-7; unclear D gene. The V and J ends lost 0 bases and 3 bases respectively, with 12 bases between them. The CDR3 is made up of 15 amino acids. CDR1 and CDR2 (germline): MGHRA, YSYEKL. The CDR3 is CASSQDRVGIYEQYF. As DNA, the CDR3 is TGCGCCAGCAGCCAAGATCGTGTTGGGATCTACGAGCAGTACTTC.

This clonotype came up a few times. The chain has TRBV5-6 and TRBJ2-7, with unresolved D. Trimming took 4 bases from V and 0 from J, leaving 11 bases between them. Germline values: CDR1 SGHDT, CDR2 YYEEEE. This CDR3 contains 14 residues. The CDR3 is CASSGVRSSYEQYF. The CDR3 DNA reads TGTGCCAGCAGCGGGGTAAGGAGCTCCTACGAGCAGTACTTC.

The chain carries TRBV5-1 and TRBJ2-5; TRBD2 aligns across 9 bases. V lost 0 bases to trimming and J lost 4 bases; unmatched junction nucleotides: 7. CDR3 length equals 16 residues. The germline V gene has CDR1 SGHRS and CDR2 YFSETQ. The CDR3 region has the DNA TGCGCCAGCAGCTTGGTGGTAGCGGGAGCCTCAGAGACCCAGTACTTC. This sequence encodes CASSLVVAGASETQYF.

This clonotype has a count of ten or more. The chain recombines TRBV5-1 with TRBJ2-5, with 10 bases aligning to TRBD2. CDR1 is SGHRS, CDR2 YFSETQ, per germline. With 6 bases clipped from V and 3 bases from J, the junction kept 5 bases outside the gene matches. This CDR3 comprises 14 residues. The CDR3 nucleotides are TGCGCCAGCAACCTAGCGGGAGAAGAAGAGACCCAGTACTTC. This sequence encodes CASNLAGEEETQYF.

In this sample, this clonotype turned up a few times. The chain couples TRBV15 to TRBJ1-5; D not resolved. The CDR3 is 14 amino acids. V was pared by 0 bases and J by 4 bases, with 7 bases between. Germline V gene data show CDR1 as LNHNV and CDR2 as YYDKDF (reference sequence). The CDR3 here is CATSRDFGNQPQHF. The CDR3 coding sequence is TGTGCCACCAGCAGAGATTTCGGGAATCAGCCCCAGCATTTT.

This chain joins TRBV29-1 and TRBJ1-1; D may be TRBD1 (5 bases). The CDR3 runs 12 residues. V lost 7 bases and J 11 bases, leaving 20 bases between the germline ends. Germline-derived CDR1 and CDR2 are SQVTM and ANQGSEA. Written as DNA, the CDR3 is TGCAGCGCCGGGGTGGGGCGGGAGTGGGCTTTCTTT. Translated: CSAGVGREWAFF.

This clonotype has at least ten counts. A clone one base away is much larger, so this may be a read error. This chain connects TRBV20-1 to TRBJ1-1; D remains unclear. The CDR3 covers 14 residues. CDR1 and CDR2 (germline): DFQATT, SNEGSKA (reference sequence). The CDR3 region has the DNA TGCAGTGCTATCAGGCCCTACGGGAACACTGGAGCTTTCTTT. The encoded protein is CSAIRPYGNTGAFF.

Concerning this clonotype: One end of the junction is discordant with germline, which a read error may explain. The chain employs TRBV5-1 and TRBJ1-6, with D possibly matching TRBD1 (6 bases). This CDR3 has 14 residues. Germline CDR1 and CDR2: SGHRS and YFSETQ. The CDR3 DNA reads as TGCGCCAGCAGGCTGACAGGTCGGGATTCACTCCTCCACTTT. It codes for CASRLTGRDSLLHF.

CDR3 amino acids: CASSSRLAGFETQYF. CDR3 DNA: TGTGCCAGCAGCTCCAGACTAGCGGGATTTGAGACCCAGTACTTC. The chain couples TRBV5-8 to TRBJ2-5; 11 positions agree with TRBD2. The CDR3 has 15 residues. J gave up 5 bases and V 3 bases, and 6 bases lay outside the gene matches. CDR1 is SGHTS and CDR2 is YDEGEE in the germline V gene.

This clonotype was seen more than once but under ten times. The chain employs TRBV11-2 and TRBJ1-2; TRBD1 matches at 11 bases. Germline V gene sequence: CDR1 SGHAT, CDR2 FQNNGV. The CDR3 is 17 residues long. The junction had 11 bases not matched to a gene; V was cut back by 4 bases and J by 4 bases. This chain's CDR3 is CASSSPPPGTGGYGYTF. The CDR3 DNA reads as TGTGCCAGCAGCTCGCCGCCCCCCGGGACAGGGGGCTATGGCTACACCTTC.

This clonotype was seen a few times. The J gene is TRBJ2-2, the V gene TRBV7-2; tentatively, D is TRBD2 (6 bases). Germline V gene sequence: CDR1 SGHTA, CDR2 FQGNSA. The V gene lost 1 base and the J gene lost 6 bases, with 18 bases spanning the gap. The CDR3 runs to 17 residues. CDR3: CASSLVIPRGVSGELFF. The CDR3 DNA is TGTGCCAGCAGCTTAGTAATCCCGCGCGGGGTATCCGGGGAGCTGTTTTTT.

Many counts were recorded for this clonotype. The rearrangement links TRBV5-5 to TRBJ2-5; the D gene is possibly TRBD2 (6 bases). Germline lookup yields CDR1 SGHKS and CDR2 YYEKEE (reference sequence). V lost 0 bases and J 9 bases, leaving 15 bases between the germline ends. The CDR3 sequence is 14 residues long. CDR3 nucleotides: TGTGCCAGCAGCTTGGCCGGGGACTCGAGGGCCCAGTACTTC. Translated, it gives CASSLAGDSRAQYF.

This clonotype was counted only a few times. The rearrangement uses TRBV20-1 and TRBJ2-1; 13 bases are a match to TRBD2. This CDR3 contains 16 residues. Germline CDR1 DFQATT, CDR2 SNEGSKA (reference sequence). Trimming took 4 bases from V and 8 from J; bases not matched to a gene: 11. Here the CDR3 DNA reads TGCAGTGCTACGTCGCTGGGACTAGCGGGATTGGATGAGCAGTTCTTC. Its protein is CSATSLGLAGLDEQFF.

A few counts support this clonotype. V and J are TRBV12-3 or TRBV12-4 and TRBJ2-7; TRBD1 matches 10 bases. CDR3 length: 14 residues. J gave up 3 bases and V 7 bases, and 6 bases lay outside the gene matches. The CDR3 region has the DNA TGTGCCAGCACTACGACAGGGGGCATCTACGAGCAGTACTTC. Translation gives CASTTTGGIYEQYF.

Only a few counts were recorded for this clonotype. This chain links TRBV5-1 with TRBJ2-2; 9 bases map to TRBD1. The V and J ends lost 2 bases and 4 bases, in that order; junction bases with no gene match: 12. The CDR3 is 18 amino acids. Looked up from germline, CDR1 is SGHRS and CDR2 is YFSETQ. CDR3 sequence: CASSLEHPGQGFTGELFF. CDR3 DNA: TGCGCCAGCAGCTTAGAACACCCGGGACAGGGATTCACCGGGGAGCTGTTTTTT.

This clonotype counts as medium-sized. The gene calls are TRBV12-3 or TRBV12-4 and TRBJ2-7; 9 bases map to TRBD1. The CDR3 runs to 15 residues. V lost 5 bases to trimming and J lost 3 bases; unmatched junction nucleotides: 8. CDR3 amino acids: CASSTTGGGYYEQYF. DNA of the CDR3: TGTGCCAGCAGTACCACAGGGGGCGGATACTACGAGCAGTACTTC.

CDR3 residues: CASSIIAGGSTDTQYF. CDR3 sequence (DNA): TGTGCCAGCAGCATAATAGCGGGAGGGAGCACAGATACGCAGTATTTT. V gene TRBV7-2 combines with J gene TRBJ2-3, with 11 bases fitting TRBD2. Per the germline V gene, CDR1 is SGHTA and CDR2 is FQGNSA. There are 16 residues in the CDR3. Trimming at V came to 5 bases and at J to 0 bases, leaving 4 bases not matched to a gene. The variable domain in full, completed from reference TRBV7-2 and TRBJ2-3, reads GAGVSQSPSNKVTEKGKDVELRCDPISGHTALYWYRQSLGQGLEFLIYFQGNSAPDKSGLPSDRFSAERTGGSVSTLTIQRTQQEDSAVYLCASSIIAGGSTDTQYFGPGTRLTVL.

In its sample, this clonotype was seen many times. This sequence joins TRBV29-1 and TRBJ2-1; TRBD2 might be the D (8 bases). The V and J ends lost 3 bases and 0 bases respectively, with 21 bases between them. The CDR3 extends over 18 amino acids. Germline V gives CDR1 SQVTM, CDR2 ANQGSEA. The CDR3 loop is CSVDGRGRASDSYNEQFF. The CDR3 DNA is TGCAGCGTTGACGGGAGGGGGCGGGCCTCTGACTCCTACAATGAGCAGTTCTTC.

This clonotype was counted at least ten times. The V call is TRBV7-3, the J call TRBJ2-3, with a possible D match to TRBD1 (5 bases). This CDR3 comprises 15 residues. Trimming pared 4 bases from V and 3 bases from J, leaving 14 bases between. CDR1 and CDR2 from the germline V gene are SGHTA and FQGTGA. The DNA for the CDR3 is TGTGCCAGCAGCTCCCGGCAGGGCGAGACAGATACGCAGTATTTT. It is translated as CASSSRQGETDTQYF.

This clonotype has a count of ten or more. The V and J genes are TRBV10-3 and TRBJ2-1; D is uncertain. V was trimmed by 0 bases and J by 7 bases, leaving 4 bases between them. From germline, CDR1 is ENHRY and CDR2 SYGVKD. This CDR3 is built from 12 residues. The CDR3 DNA is TGTGCCATCAGTGAGTCGCGGAATGAGCAGTTCTTC. It codes for CAISESRNEQFF.

This chain links TRBV6-6 with TRBJ1-1; TRBD1 is a possible D gene (5 bases). The germline V gene encodes CDR1 MNHNY and CDR2 SVGAGI (reference sequence). This CDR3 spans 17 amino acids. V gave up 0 bases and J gave up 5 bases, with 19 bases separating them. The CDR3 loop reads CASSYSRPPGGDTEAFF. CDR3 bases: TGTGCCAGCAGTTACTCGCGCCCCCCGGGGGGAGATACTGAAGCTTTCTTT.

The chain uses TRBV6-5 and TRBJ2-4; the D is unclear. From germline, CDR1 is MNHEY and CDR2 SVGAGI. The V and J ends lost 5 bases and 6 bases respectively, with 8 bases between them. CDR3 length equals 12 residues. The chain's CDR3 is CASSRDRNIQYF. The DNA for the CDR3 is TGTGCCAGCAGTCGAGACCGAAACATTCAGTACTTC.

V and J are TRBV5-1 and TRBJ2-2; D is unclear. Germline V gene data show CDR1 as SGHRS and CDR2 as YFSETQ. CDR3 length: 14 residues. Trimming removed 5 bases from V and 2 bases from J, with 10 bases in between. The CDR3 is CASRATRNTGELFF. The CDR3 DNA reads TGCGCCAGCAGGGCGACCCGTAACACCGGGGAGCTGTTTTTT.

This clonotype was recorded many times. The V gene is TRBV5-4, the J gene TRBJ2-7, with unresolved D. The CDR3 contains 13 residues. The germline CDR1 and CDR2 sequences are SGHNT and YYREEE (reference sequence). The germline V and J ends were trimmed by 1 base and 4 bases, with 9 bases remaining between them. CDR3 residues: CASSLSHSYEQYF. CDR3 nucleotides: TGTGCCAGCAGCTTGAGTCACAGTTACGAGCAGTACTTC.

The V call is TRBV2, the J call TRBJ2-2; no reliable D call. The CDR3 consists of 14 residues. V was trimmed by 4 bases and J by 6 bases, leaving 12 bases between them. Germline V gene sequence: CDR1 SNHLY, CDR2 FYNNEI. The CDR3 nucleotides read TGTGCCAGCAGTGTTAACATAGTATCCGGGGAGCTGTTTTTT. It translates to CASSVNIVSGELFF. Full variable domain (outside the CDR3, taken from reference TRBV2 and TRBJ2-2): EPEVTQTPSHQVTQMGQEVILRCVPISNHLYFYWYRQILGQKVEFLVSFYNNEISEKSEIFDDQFSVERPDGSNFTLKIRSTKLEDSAMYFCASSVNIVSGELFFGEGSRLTVL.

Judged by abundance, this clonotype is medium-sized (0.01 to 0.1%). The chain carries TRBV7-3 and TRBJ2-3; 12 bases are a match to TRBD2. The CDR3 extends over 22 amino acids. Unmatched junction bases numbered 17, after V lost 0 bases and J lost 1 base. Germline CDR1 SGHTA, CDR2 FQGTGA. The CDR3 protein is CASSLTPRLAGGRVRGTDTQYF. The CDR3 nucleotides are TGTGCCAGCAGCTTAACGCCTCGGCTAGCGGGAGGGCGAGTGCGGGGCACAGATACGCAGTATTTT.